Below, 30 T cell receptor beta chains from the same sample are listed, as sequenced in a study of breast tumors, draining lymph nodes, adjacent tissues. TCRdb reprocessed the multiplex PCR reads via MiXCR and lists one record per CDR3 protein. Among over 70,000 distinct CDR3 sequences listed, approximately 30% were seen once. The lymph nodes were axillary draining lymph nodes from breast cancer patients. The source material was axillary lymph node tissue. These receptor sequences come from a female donor with breast cancer. Some clones in this sample may be carry-over from other donors' samples.

In the case of this clonotype: Mismatch with germline at one junction end may stem from a read error. This chain links TRBV6-1 with TRBJ1-4, with TRBD1 as a possible D gene (5 bases). Germline assignment: CDR1 MNHNS and CDR2 SASEGT. The CDR3 has 14 amino acids. CDR3 DNA sequence: TGTGCCAGCAGTCTTCAGGGCCCTAATGAAAAACCGTTTTTT. Residues: CASSLQGPNEKPFF.

For this clonotype: Just one base apart from a much larger clone, this may be a read error. This chain uses TRBV7-3 with TRBJ1-1, with a weak D call TRBD1 (5 bases). Germline assignment: CDR1 SGHTA and CDR2 FQGTGA. This CDR3 contains 13 residues. The CDR3 sequence: CASSLRPDTEALF. DNA of the CDR3: TGTGCCAGCAGCTTAAGACCGGACACTGAAGCTCTCTTT.

This clonotype appeared once. This chain connects TRBV5-1 to TRBJ1-2, with no clear D. CDR1 is SGHRS and CDR2 is YFSETQ in the germline V gene. CDR3 length equals 12 residues. Trimming took 0 bases from V and 8 from J, leaving 8 bases between them. Here the CDR3 reads CASSLGGDGYTF. In nucleotides, the CDR3 is TGCGCCAGCAGCTTGGGGGGAGACGGCTACACCTTC.

This clonotype has at least ten counts. The chain couples TRBV5-1 to TRBJ2-7, with 7 bases matching TRBD1. CDR1 is SGHRS, CDR2 YFSETQ, per germline. This CDR3 is built from 15 residues. With V trimmed by 6 bases and J by 1 base, 10 bases remained unmatched. CDR3 sequence: CASTPETGNSYEQYF. The DNA for the CDR3 is TGCGCCAGCACTCCAGAGACAGGGAATTCCTACGAGCAGTACTTC.

Worth noting for this clonotype: A much larger clone sits a single nucleotide away, making a read error possible. The genes are TRBV7-2 and TRBJ1-1; D gene uncertain. The V gene lost 4 bases and the J gene lost 4 bases, with 13 bases spanning the gap. Germline CDR1 and CDR2: SGHTA and FQGNSA. The CDR3 runs 14 residues. CDR3 coding DNA: TGTGCCAGCAGCTCCATGGCCCAGAGCACTGAAGCTTTCTTT. Translation: CASSSMAQSTEAFF.

Regarding this clonotype: This sequence may be a read error, since a much larger clone differs from it by one base. V usage is TRBV6-5 and J usage is TRBJ1-5; tentatively, D is TRBD1 (5 bases). Germline CDR1 reads MNHEY; CDR2 reads SVGAGI. This CDR3 is 18 amino acids long. The V end lost 2 bases, the J end lost 1 base, and 18 bases lay between the germline ends. For the CDR3, the DNA is TGTGCCAGCAGTTACACGATCCCGGGGGGGGAAAGCAATCAGCCCCAGCATTTT. This gives the protein CASSYTIPGGESNQPQHF.

This clonotype was seen ten or more times. Given a much more abundant clone one base away, this may be a read error. This chain connects TRBV6-5 to TRBJ2-5; D may match TRBD1 or TRBD2 (5 bases each). Trimming removed 5 bases from V and 9 bases from J, with 19 bases in between. Germline CDR1 is MNHEY and CDR2 is SVGAGI. This CDR3 comprises 14 residues. In DNA form, the CDR3 reads TGTGCCAGCAGTCACGGGGCCTCGGGTGGGCCCCAGTACTTC. Translation gives CASSHGASGGPQYF.

This clonotype was detected ten times or more. CDR3 DNA sequence: TGTGCCAGCAGCTCACGAGCGGGAGGAACCGGGGAGCTGTTTTTT. Its translation is CASSSRAGGTGELFF. The chain joins TRBV7-9 to TRBJ2-2, with 9 bases that match TRBD2. There are 15 residues in the CDR3. V was pared by 4 bases and J by 5 bases, with 5 bases of the junction left unmatched. Germline assignment: CDR1 SEHNR and CDR2 FQNEAQ (reference sequence).

This clonotype was picked up a small number of times. This chain's CDR3 is CASSVGGSTEAFF. The CDR3 nucleotides read TGTGCCAGCAGCGTTGGTGGTAGCACTGAAGCTTTCTTT. The chain uses TRBV9 and TRBJ1-1; D is unclear. Germline V gives CDR1 SGDLS, CDR2 YYNGEE. The CDR3 has 13 residues. The V end was cut by 2 bases, the J end by 4 bases, with 9 bases between.

This clonotype was observed a handful of times. A much larger clone lies one base from this, so it may be a read error. The chain has TRBV6-5 and TRBJ2-7, with 8 bases fitting TRBD1. The CDR3 sequence is 15 residues long. V was pared by 6 bases and J by 3 bases, with 10 bases of the junction left unmatched. From germline, CDR1 is MNHEY and CDR2 SVGAGI. CDR3 loop: CASSLLRTGSYEQYF. The CDR3 nucleotides read TGTGCCAGCAGCCTACTCAGGACAGGGAGCTACGAGCAGTACTTC.

Regarding this clonotype: Without the conserved terminal phenylalanine or tryptophan, this CDR3 likely stems from a read error. The chain recombines TRBV9 with TRBJ2-2, with D hard to call. Trimming took 5 bases from V and 5 from J, leaving 10 bases between them. Looked up from germline, CDR1 is SGDLS and CDR2 is YYNGEE. The length of the CDR3 is 13 residues. CDR3 protein: CASRSFNTGELFP. The CDR3 coding sequence is TGTGCCAGCAGATCCTTTAATACCGGGGAGCTGTTTCCT.

The gene calls are TRBV29-1 and TRBJ1-3; D is possibly TRBD1 (5 bases). Germline V gene lookup returns CDR1 SQVTM and CDR2 ANQGSEA. V was clipped by 8 bases and J by 1 base, with 18 bases between them. This CDR3 is built from 15 residues. The DNA for the CDR3 is TGCAGCCTGGGGGGTACGGGGTTTTCTGGAAACACCATATATTTT. Its translation is CSLGGTGFSGNTIYF.

This clonotype was recorded many times. The gene calls are TRBV7-9 and TRBJ2-1, with D maybe TRBD1 (6 bases). V lost 3 bases and J 4 bases, leaving 13 bases between the germline ends. Germline assignment: CDR1 SEHNR and CDR2 FQNEAQ (reference sequence). The CDR3 runs 15 residues. CDR3 nucleotides: TGTGCCAGCAGCTTCGGACAGAGCCCATACAATGAGCAGTTCTTC. Translating it yields CASSFGQSPYNEQFF.

This clonotype was detected ten times or more. J is TRBJ1-5 and V is TRBV4-2; D gene unclear. V was shortened by 6 bases and J by 2 bases, with 8 bases between the two germline ends. The CDR3 totals 13 residues. Germline loops: CDR1 LGHNA, CDR2 YNFKEQ. CDR3 protein: CASSRGGNQPQHF. In DNA form, the CDR3 reads TGTGCCAGCAGTCGTGGTGGCAATCAGCCCCAGCATTTT.

In its sample, this clonotype was seen many times. The chain uses TRBV4-2 and TRBJ2-1; 7 bases fit TRBD1. Per germline, CDR1 LGHNA and CDR2 YNFKEQ. With V trimmed by 3 bases and J by 3 bases, 5 bases remained unmatched. The CDR3 consists of 15 residues. CDR3 in amino acids: CASSQAPGGYNEQFF. CDR3 nucleotides: TGTGCCAGCAGCCAGGCCCCAGGGGGCTACAATGAGCAGTTCTTC.

This clonotype was recorded at least ten times. The V call is TRBV28, the J call TRBJ2-1; no clear D. The germline gives CDR1 MDHEN, CDR2 SYDVKM. The CDR3 contains 15 residues. The ends were cut back, 5 bases at V and 1 base at J, with 12 bases in the middle. In DNA form, the CDR3 reads TGTGCCAGCAGTACCCCGGACCAGTCCTACAATGAGCAGTTCTTC. Amino acid sequence: CASSTPDQSYNEQFF. The full variable domain, with the rest looked up from reference TRBV28 and TRBJ2-1, is DVKVTQSSRYLVKRTGEKVFLECVQDMDHENMFWYRQDPGLGLRLIYFSYDVKMKEKGDIPEGYSVSREKKERFSLILESASTNQTSMYLCASSTPDQSYNEQFFGPGTRLTVL.

The chain carries TRBV20-1 and TRBJ1-2; D possibly corresponds to TRBD1 (5 bases). Germline assignment: CDR1 DFQATT and CDR2 SNEGSKA (reference sequence). Trimming pared 5 bases from V and 5 bases from J, leaving 15 bases between. CDR3 length equals 13 residues. The CDR3 spells CSASGAGSYGYTF. CDR3 DNA sequence: TGCAGTGCTTCCGGGGCGGGGAGTTATGGCTACACCTTC.

Notes on this clonotype: A much larger clone differs from this one at a single base, so this may be a read error. The J gene is TRBJ2-2, the V gene TRBV3-1, with D maybe TRBD2 (5 bases). The CDR3 runs to 16 residues. Looked up from germline, CDR1 is LGHDT and CDR2 is YNNKEL (reference sequence). The CDR3 sequence: CASSHPTSYQTGELLF. CDR3 sequence (DNA): TGTGCCAGCAGCCACCCGACATCATATCAAACCGGGGAGCTGCTTTTT.

This clonotype has more than one count but fewer than ten. Just one base apart from a much larger clone, this may be a read error. The chain is built from TRBV7-2 and TRBJ2-1; 7 bases match TRBD2. CDR3 size: 15 residues. The germline V gene has CDR1 SGHTA and CDR2 FQGNSA. The CDR3 reads CASSSTSLGYNEQLF. For the CDR3, the DNA is TGTGCCAGCAGCTCGACTAGCTTGGGCTACAATGAGCAGCTCTTC.

This clonotype was seen repeatedly, ten times or more. The chain couples TRBV18 to TRBJ1-5; TRBD1 aligns across 9 bases. The V gene end was trimmed by 6 bases and the J gene end by 5 bases; junction bases not matched to a gene: 8. Germline V gene lookup returns CDR1 KGHSH and CDR2 LQKENI. The CDR3 is 15 amino acids. The CDR3 DNA is TGTGCCAGCTCCCCCGGGACAGGGAACCATCAGCCCCAGCATTTT. It encodes CASSPGTGNHQPQHF.

This clonotype was seen many times. This rearrangement joins TRBV20-1 to TRBJ1-5, with D perhaps TRBD1 (6 bases). In germline, CDR1 is DFQATT, CDR2 SNEGSKA (reference sequence). V was trimmed by 1 base and J by 9 bases, leaving 22 bases between them. The CDR3 runs to 16 residues. In nucleotides, the CDR3 is TGCAGTGCTAGAGGGGGGGCAGGGCCCGGGGATGGGCCCCAGCATTTT. Amino acid sequence: CSARGGAGPGDGPQHF.

The chain uses TRBV6-5 and TRBJ1-6; a possible D gene is TRBD1 (5 bases). Trimming removed 6 bases at V and 8 bases at J, with 11 bases between. The CDR3 is 13 residues long. Per the germline V gene, CDR1 is MNHEY and CDR2 is SVGAGI. CDR3 DNA sequence: TGTGCCAGCAGCGGACCGACAGATTCACCCCTCCACTTT. Translation: CASSGPTDSPLHF.

Turning to this clonotype: One end of the junction fails to match germline, which may point to a read error. The chain carries TRBV6-5 and TRBJ2-5, with D maybe TRBD2 (6 bases). The CDR3 runs to 17 residues. Per the germline V gene, CDR1 is MNHEY and CDR2 is SVGAGI. CDR3 DNA: TGTGCCAGCAGTCACTCCGGGGGTCAGAACAGTAGAGAGACCCAGTACTTC. It is translated as CASSHSGGQNSRETQYF.

This clonotype appeared many times. This chain links TRBV4-2 with TRBJ1-2; 7 nucleotides agree with TRBD1. This CDR3 is 17 amino acids long. Looked up from germline, CDR1 is LGHNA and CDR2 is YNFKEQ. The V and J ends lost 1 base and 2 bases, in that order; junction bases with no gene match: 10. The CDR3 sequence: CASSQATPGQINYGYTF. CDR3 coding DNA: TGTGCCAGCAGCCAAGCTACTCCGGGACAGATAAACTATGGCTACACCTTC.

This clonotype came up many times. The chain recombines TRBV9 with TRBJ2-3, with D possibly matching TRBD2 (6 bases). The CDR3 runs to 15 residues. V lost 0 bases to trimming and J lost 2 bases, with 10 bases between them. Germline-derived CDR1 and CDR2 are SGDLS and YYNGEE. The CDR3: CASSVAGADTDTQYF. DNA of the CDR3: TGTGCCAGCAGCGTAGCGGGAGCGGACACAGATACGCAGTATTTT.

This clonotype came up many times. This rearrangement joins TRBV7-8 to TRBJ2-2, with 12 bases identical to TRBD2. The CDR3 loop spans 19 amino acids. Looked up from germline, CDR1 is SGHVS and CDR2 is FQNEAQ. Losses at the gene ends were 2 bases for V and 6 bases for J; bases not matched to a gene: 13. CDR3 loop: CASSLRGRASGRAPGELFF. The CDR3 DNA is TGTGCCAGCAGCTTAAGGGGTCGAGCTAGCGGGAGGGCCCCCGGGGAGCTGTTTTTT. Supplemented by reference TRBV7-8 and TRBJ2-2, the full variable domain reads GAGVSQSPRYKVAKRGQDVALRCDPISGHVSLFWYQQALGQGPEFLTYFQNEAQLDKSGLPSDRFFAERPEGSVSTLKIQRTQQEDSAVYLCASSLRGRASGRAPGELFFGEGSRLTVL.

This clonotype was seen repeatedly, ten times or more. The chain carries TRBV7-3 and TRBJ1-1; 7 nucleotides agree with TRBD1. Trimming took 6 bases from V and 5 from J; bases not matched to a gene: 9. The length of the CDR3 is 14 residues. The germline CDR1 and CDR2 sequences are SGHTA and FQGTGA. The chain's CDR3 is CASRSTGPRTEAFF. CDR3 nucleotides: TGTGCCAGCAGGTCGACAGGGCCAAGGACTGAAGCTTTCTTT.

The chain links TRBV20-1 to TRBJ2-5, with a weak D call TRBD1 (8 bases). The CDR3 has 15 residues. V dropped 5 bases and J dropped 4 bases, with 20 bases sitting between them. Germline assignment: CDR1 DFQATT and CDR2 SNEGSKA (reference sequence). CDR3 DNA: TGCAGTGCTGGCCACTGGACAGGGAGGGGAGAGACCCAGTACTTC. As protein: CSAGHWTGRGETQYF.

Many counts were recorded for this clonotype. The rearrangement links TRBV9 to TRBJ2-4; D ambiguous. This CDR3 is built from 15 residues. Germline V CDR1 and CDR2: SGDLS, YYNGEE. V was shortened by 1 base and J by 9 bases, with 17 bases between the two germline ends. The CDR3 protein is CASSVSSAESGIQYF. Written as DNA, the CDR3 is TGTGCCAGCAGCGTAAGCTCGGCGGAGTCGGGCATTCAGTACTTC.

This clonotype was seen ten or more times. The V and J genes are TRBV6-1 and TRBJ2-7; D not resolved. Trimming took 4 bases from V and 10 from J, leaving 11 bases between them. In germline, CDR1 is MNHNS, CDR2 SASEGT. CDR3 size: 11 residues. DNA for the CDR3: TGTGCCAGCAGTGTAAACACCATACAGTACTTC. Amino acid sequence: CASSVNTIQYF.